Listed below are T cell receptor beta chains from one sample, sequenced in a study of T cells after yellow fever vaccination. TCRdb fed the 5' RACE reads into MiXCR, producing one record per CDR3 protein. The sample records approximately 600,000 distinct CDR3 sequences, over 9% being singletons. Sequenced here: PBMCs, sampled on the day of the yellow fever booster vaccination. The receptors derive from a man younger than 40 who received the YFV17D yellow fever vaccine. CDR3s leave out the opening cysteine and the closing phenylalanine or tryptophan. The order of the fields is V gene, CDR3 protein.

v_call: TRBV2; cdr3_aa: ASRDLLAEPGTDTQY
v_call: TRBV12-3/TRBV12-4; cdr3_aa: ASAGGGTDTQY
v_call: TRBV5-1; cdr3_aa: ASSYELTDTQY
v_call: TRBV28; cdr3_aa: ASSQYLSLSSGANVLT
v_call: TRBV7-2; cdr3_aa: ASSSGGSGAPDTQY
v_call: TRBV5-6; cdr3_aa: ASSLAGLFTDTQY
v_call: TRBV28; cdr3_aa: ASLGSGGRETQY
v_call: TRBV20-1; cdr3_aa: SACRLASYEQY
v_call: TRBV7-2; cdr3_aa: ASSLGPSGLAGAAGEQF
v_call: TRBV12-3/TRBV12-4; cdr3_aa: ASSPPLAEDQETQY
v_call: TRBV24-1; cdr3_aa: ATNGGSTDTQY
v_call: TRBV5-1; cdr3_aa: ASSLPLSSTDTQY
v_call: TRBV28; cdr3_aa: ASSFPSQGGYEQY
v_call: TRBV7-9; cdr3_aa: ATQPTGGDSPLH
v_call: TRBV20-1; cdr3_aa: SAPGGETQY